These 10 T cell receptor beta chains were sequenced from one sample in a study of read filtering for tumor transcriptome and immune sequencing. Molecular barcoded adaptors covering alpha/delta and beta/gamma chains were used on roughly 400 ng RNA. TCRdb re-called the reads with MiXCR, one entry per CDR3 protein. The sample carries 2,000 to 2,500 distinct CDR3 sequences, over 60% recorded once. The sequencing sample was made of a population of CD138-negative cells sorted from bone marrow. The source is a donor at least 40 years old with multiple myeloma. This table probably holds off-target reads from a library built for another chain.

V gene TRBV20-1 combines with J gene TRBJ2-1, with 11 bases matching TRBD2. V was clipped by 0 bases and J by 4 bases; unmatched bases: 8. The V gene's germline CDR1 is DFQATT and CDR2 SNEGSKA (reference sequence). The CDR3 contains 17 residues. In DNA, the CDR3 is TGCAGTGCTAGAGAGTGGACTAGCGGGCAAATATACAATGAGCAGTTCTTC. It yields the protein CSAREWTSGQIYNEQFF.

The chain is built from TRBV20-1 and TRBJ2-3; 7 bases agree with TRBD1. The junction had 3 bases not matched to a gene; V was cut back by 6 bases and J by 0 bases. CDR1 is DFQATT, CDR2 SNEGSKA, per germline (reference sequence). The CDR3 has 13 residues. CDR3 in amino acids: CSAGQTSTDTQYF. CDR3 nucleotide sequence: TGCAGTGCGGGACAGACTAGCACAGATACGCAGTATTTT.

The chain employs TRBV20-1 and TRBJ2-7, with D perhaps matching TRBD1 (5 bases). Germline V lookup: CDR1 DFQATT, CDR2 SNEGSKA (reference sequence). Trimming pared 6 bases from V and 0 bases from J, leaving 15 bases between. This CDR3 region has 14 residues. The CDR3 here is CSALPTTDSYEQYF. CDR3 nucleotide sequence: TGCAGTGCCTTACCGACGACAGACTCCTACGAGCAGTACTTC.

The genes are TRBV20-1 and TRBJ1-5, with TRBD1 matching 8 bases. Germline assignment: CDR1 DFQATT and CDR2 SNEGSKA (reference sequence). The CDR3 totals 13 residues. The V and J ends lost 6 bases and 6 bases, in that order; junction bases with no gene match: 7. CDR3 amino acids: CSAGGQGGQPQHF. The CDR3, as DNA: TGCAGTGCGGGCGGACAGGGCGGTCAGCCCCAGCATTTT.

The V and J genes are TRBV5-1 and TRBJ2-5; 8 nucleotides agree with TRBD2. The CDR3 consists of 15 residues. Germline trimming cut 4 bases from V and 5 bases from J; bases unmatched to any gene: 10. Germline V gene lookup returns CDR1 SGHRS and CDR2 YFSETQ. This chain's CDR3 is CASSPPRGGGETQYF. In DNA form, the CDR3 reads TGCGCCAGCAGCCCCCCTCGGGGGGGCGGGGAGACCCAGTACTTC.

This chain connects TRBV20-1 to TRBJ2-1, with TRBD2 matching 8 bases. After removal of 4 bases from V and 7 bases from J, the junction contained 6 bases not matched to a gene. The V gene's germline CDR1 is DFQATT and CDR2 SNEGSKA (reference sequence). The CDR3 has 13 residues. This CDR3 reads CSAISGSGNEQFF. CDR3 coding DNA: TGCAGTGCTATAAGCGGGAGTGGTAATGAGCAGTTCTTC.

The J gene is TRBJ2-1, the V gene TRBV11-1, with D possibly being TRBD2 (5 bases). Per germline, CDR1 SGHAT and CDR2 FQDESV (reference sequence). V lost 6 bases and J lost 0, with 12 bases in between. The CDR3 is made up of 15 amino acids. The CDR3 DNA sequence: TGTGCCAGCAGTCCAGCGGAGAGCTCCTACAATGAGCAGTTCTTC. This sequence encodes CASSPAESSYNEQFF.

CDR3 sequence reads: CASSSPSGTYEQYF. The CDR3 DNA reads TGTGCCAGCAGTTCGCCTAGCGGTACCTACGAGCAGTACTTC. V gene TRBV12-3 or TRBV12-4 combines with J gene TRBJ2-7, with 7 bases identical to TRBD2. This CDR3 region has 14 residues. V gave up 4 bases and J gave up 2 bases; unmatched junction bases: 5.

The chain is built from TRBV7-3 and TRBJ2-1, with D tentatively TRBD2 (6 bases). CDR3 length: 15 amino acids. Per the germline V gene, CDR1 is SGHTA and CDR2 is FQGTGA. V lost 1 base and J lost 6, with 13 bases in between. The CDR3 DNA sequence: TGTGCCAGCAGCTTAAGAGGGACTGTTCTCAATGAGCAGTTCTTC. It specifies CASSLRGTVLNEQFF.

V gene TRBV20-1 combines with J gene TRBJ2-3, with D perhaps being TRBD1 or TRBD2 (5 bases each). The CDR3 spans 13 residues. Trimming took off 5 bases at V and 6 bases at J, with 15 bases between the two ends. Germline V gives CDR1 DFQATT, CDR2 SNEGSKA (reference sequence). CDR3 amino acids: CSALRDQSDTQYF. CDR3 in DNA: TGCAGTGCTCTCCGGGACCAGTCCGATACGCAGTATTTT.